This is a list of T cell receptor beta chains from one sample in a study of T cell repertoires in cytomegalovirus infection. Via MiXCR, TCRdb re-called the reads, giving one row per CDR3 protein. The table includes 350,000 to 500,000 distinct CDR3 sequences, around 32% detected once. The sequenced sample consisted of PBMCs. These receptors were obtained from a human donor in good health (CMV status not recorded). Some clones in this sample may be carry-over from other donors' samples. CDR3s include the opening cysteine and the closing phenylalanine or tryptophan. Fields, in order: clone size, D gene, V gene, J gene, CDR3 protein, CDR3 DNA. A D gene is named only where the DNA matches it firmly. Expanded clones get a size class; other rows say once, few or many, or leave the size out.

-	-	TRBV3-1	TRBJ2-1	CASSQALAISNEQFF	TGTGCCAGCAGCCAAGCGCTAGCGATTAGTAATGAGCAGTTCTTC
-	-	TRBV6-6	TRBJ1-3	CASSNTRDGASGNTIYF	TGTGCCAGCAGCAACACCAGGGACGGAGCCTCTGGAAACACCATATATTTT
-	TRBD2	TRBV20-1	TRBJ2-7	CSASGGFYEQYF	TGCAGTGCTAGCGGGGGGTTCTACGAGCAGTACTTC
-	TRBD2	TRBV19	TRBJ2-1	CASSTSGGSYNEQFF	TGTGCCAGTAGTACTAGCGGGGGTAGCTACAATGAGCAGTTCTTC
many	-	TRBV7-9	TRBJ2-2	CASSLYVGELFF	TGTGCCAGCAGCTTGTATGTCGGGGAGCTGTTTTTT
many	-	TRBV6-2/TRBV6-3	TRBJ2-7	CASSYDPVTFTYEQYF	TGTGCCAGCAGTTACGATCCGGTAACATTTACCTACGAGCAGTACTTC
-	-	TRBV6-5	TRBJ2-1	CARREHRGGLYNEQFF	TGTGCCCGCAGGGAGCACAGGGGGGGCCTTTACAATGAGCAGTTCTTC
few	-	TRBV7-6	TRBJ1-1	CASSLSQENTEAFF	TGTGCCAGCAGCTTATCACAAGAGAACACTGAAGCTTTCTTT
-	TRBD1	TRBV25-1	TRBJ2-7	CASSEGQGRYEQYF	TGTGCCAGCAGTGAAGGACAGGGGAGGTACGAGCAGTACTTC
few	-	TRBV28	TRBJ2-3	CASSLFGSPDTQYF	TGTGCCAGCAGTCTCTTCGGGTCCCCAGATACGCAGTATTTT
once	TRBD1	TRBV9	TRBJ1-6	CASSVGDEGADNSPLHF	TGTGCCAGCAGCGTAGGGGATGAGGGGGCGGATAATTCACCCCTCCACTTT
few	-	TRBV20-1	TRBJ2-7	CSARRGPLSYEQYF	TGCAGTGCTAGAAGGGGACCGCTCTCCTACGAGCAGTACTTC
-	-	TRBV11-3	TRBJ2-2	CASSFGTARTGELFF	TGTGCCAGCAGCTTCGGGACTGCGAGAACCGGGGAGCTGTTTTTT
-	TRBD1	TRBV6-4	TRBJ2-2	CASSLTGGSQTGELFF	TGTGCCAGCAGCCTAACAGGGGGAAGCCAAACCGGGGAGCTGTTTTTT
few	-	TRBV15	TRBJ2-2	CATTPSRTDTGELFF	TGTGCCACGACCCCTTCCCGAACGGACACCGGGGAGCTGTTTTTT
few	TRBD1	TRBV6-1	TRBJ1-5	CASSPGQNSNQPQHF	TGTGCCAGCAGCCCGGGACAGAATAGCAATCAGCCCCAGCATTTT
few	-	TRBV27	TRBJ1-1	CASSYRVNTEAFF	TGTGCCAGCAGTTACCGGGTGAACACTGAAGCTTTCTTT
-	TRBD1	TRBV7-6	TRBJ1-1	CASSLGTVILDAFF	TGTGCCAGCAGCCTGGGGACAGTTATCTTGGACGCTTTCTTT
many	-	TRBV12-3/TRBV12-4	TRBJ1-1	CASSDSWNTEAFF	TGTGCCAGCAGCGACTCTTGGAACACTGAAGCTTTCTTT
few	-	TRBV20-1	TRBJ1-6	CSARDGAGASPLHF	TGCAGTGCTAGAGATGGGGCAGGGGCTTCACCCCTCCACTTT
-	TRBD2	TRBV19	TRBJ2-1	CASSIAGGSYNEQFF	TGTGCCAGTAGTATAGCGGGGGGCTCCTACAATGAGCAGTTCTTC
many	-	TRBV6-5	TRBJ1-5	CASSPSSSGSSNQPQHF	TGTGCCAGCAGCCCATCGTCGAGTGGCTCCAGCAATCAGCCCCAGCATTTT
many	TRBD1	TRBV7-2	TRBJ2-2	CASSLLTGVAGELFF	TGTGCCAGCAGCTTATTGACAGGGGTAGCCGGGGAGCTGTTTTTT
-	-	TRBV11-3	TRBJ1-3	CASSFYSGNSIYF	TGTGCCAGCAGCTTTTACTCTGGAAACTCCATATATTTT
-	TRBD2	TRBV6-1	TRBJ2-5	CASSEAPGLAGGVRVGTQYF	TGTGCCAGCAGTGAAGCCCCCGGACTAGCGGGGGGCGTTCGGGTCGGGACCCAGTACTTC
few	-	TRBV2	TRBJ2-3	CASGGQWGTDTQYF	TGTGCCAGTGGGGGGCAGTGGGGCACAGATACGCAGTATTTT
many	-	TRBV7-6	TRBJ1-1	CASSFHPRGQFTNTEAFF	TGTGCCAGCAGCTTCCACCCCCGCGGACAGTTCACGAACACTGAAGCTTTCTTT
few	-	TRBV7-2	TRBJ1-1	CASSLKGWRNTEAFF	TGTGCCAGCAGCTTAAAAGGTTGGAGGAACACTGAAGCTTTCTTT
-	-	TRBV28	TRBJ1-4	CATDGPEKLFF	TGTGCCACTGACGGACCCGAAAAACTGTTTTTT
-	-	TRBV12-3/TRBV12-4	TRBJ1-6	CASSSSRDSPLHF	TGTGCCAGCAGTTCGTCCAGGGATTCACCCCTCCACTTT
many	TRBD1	TRBV6-1	TRBJ1-5	CASISDPVGTGSNQPQHF	TGTGCCAGCATCTCAGACCCAGTCGGGACAGGGAGCAATCAGCCCCAGCATTTT
-	TRBD2	TRBV12-3/TRBV12-4	TRBJ2-7	CASSFYPPSAGGVSYEQYF	TGTGCCAGCAGTTTTTATCCCCCGTCGGCGGGGGGGGTCTCCTACGAGCAGTACTTC
-	-	TRBV18	TRBJ2-6	CASSPPNGVSGANVLTF	TGTGCCAGCTCACCACCGAACGGGGTCTCTGGGGCCAACGTCCTGACTTTC
-	TRBD1	TRBV2	TRBJ1-5	CASSPDRAGQPQHF	TGTGCCAGCAGTCCCGACAGGGCCGGTCAGCCCCAGCATTTT
few	-	TRBV6-6	TRBJ1-2	CASTAGTIGYTF	TGTGCCAGTACCGCTGGGACTATTGGCTACACCTTC
-	TRBD1	TRBV4-1	TRBJ1-4	CASSQEPRTGRPNEKLFF	TGCGCCAGCAGCCAAGAACCCCGGACAGGGAGACCAAATGAAAAACTGTTTTTT
-	-	TRBV4-1	TRBJ1-4	CASSQEQYQEKLFF	TGCGCCAGCAGCCAAGAGCAGTACCAGGAAAAACTGTTTTTT
-	-	TRBV29-1	TRBJ2-1	CSVEEGEAGVPEQFF	TGCAGCGTTGAAGAGGGGGAAGCGGGCGTGCCTGAGCAGTTCTTC
few	TRBD2	TRBV20-1	TRBJ2-3	CSAGELLAGGEDTQYF	TGCAGTGCTGGCGAGCTCCTAGCGGGGGGTGAGGATACGCAGTATTTT
many	-	TRBV7-2	TRBJ1-1	CASSLGLRRMNTEAFF	TGTGCCAGCAGCTTGGGCCTGAGGAGAATGAACACTGAAGCTTTCTTT
few	-	TRBV19	TRBJ1-1	CASSKTGQPNTEAFF	TGTGCCAGTAGTAAAACAGGACAGCCGAACACTGAAGCTTTCTTT
-	-	TRBV11-2	TRBJ1-1	CASSHTGRGRVTGPEAFF	TGTGCCAGCAGCCACACGGGCAGAGGTAGGGTCACAGGCCCTGAAGCTTTCTTT
-	-	TRBV29-1	TRBJ2-5	CSVEGSNIHQETQYF	TGCAGCGTTGAAGGATCGAACATTCACCAAGAGACCCAGTACTTC
-	-	TRBV5-6	TRBJ2-1	CASSSAQSLFDEQFF	TGTGCCAGCAGCTCCGCTCAGTCTCTGTTTGATGAGCAGTTCTTC